What follows are 25 T cell receptor beta chains derived from one specimen sequenced in a study of blood T cell repertoires in COVID-19. TCRdb's copy holds only in-frame clones and misses some; the assay was immunoSEQ multiplex PCR. This table holds 250,000 or so clones, 89% found once. The sequencing input was peripheral blood. The source of these receptors is a woman in her thirties or forties who had recovered from COVID-19.

The chain links TRBV6-6 to TRBJ1-5; no definite D call. The CDR3 runs 13 residues. With 4 bases removed from V and 9 bases from J, the gap between germline ends came to 13 bases. Germline-derived CDR1 and CDR2 are MNHNY and SVGAGI (reference sequence). The CDR3 sequence is CASSWPGVPPQHF. CDR3 in DNA: TGTGCCAGCAGTTGGCCCGGGGTCCCGCCCCAGCATTTT.

This chain joins TRBV28 and TRBJ1-5, with 7 bases matching TRBD1. The CDR3 runs 14 residues. Germline V CDR1 and CDR2: MDHEN, SYDVKM. After removal of 2 bases from V and 6 bases from J, the junction contained 4 bases not matched to a gene. This chain's CDR3 is CASSLRGGGQPQHF. The CDR3 nucleotides read TGTGCCAGCAGTTTACGAGGGGGCGGTCAGCCCCAGCATTTT.

The chain recombines TRBV28 with TRBJ1-2; 7 bases align to TRBD1. Germline lookup yields CDR1 MDHEN and CDR2 SYDVKM. This CDR3 is 15 amino acids long. The J segment lost 5 bases and the V segment lost 1 base, leaving 7 bases of the junction unmatched. CDR3 DNA sequence: TGTGCCAGCAGTTTATCAGGCGCAGGGGGATATGGCTACACCTTC. Residues: CASSLSGAGGYGYTF.

The chain couples TRBV18 to TRBJ1-3, with 8 nucleotides matching TRBD1. CDR3 length: 16 amino acids. The V and J ends lost 3 bases and 7 bases, in that order; junction bases with no gene match: 11. The V gene's germline CDR1 is KGHSH and CDR2 LQKENI. CDR3 bases: TGTGCCAGCTCACCTATTTCCAGGGGGCTTGTGAACACCATATATTTT. Residues: CASSPISRGLVNTIYF.

This chain links TRBV5-1 with TRBJ2-5, with D possibly matching TRBD1 (6 bases). The ends were cut back, 4 bases at V and 3 bases at J, with 16 bases in the middle. The CDR3 loop spans 15 amino acids. CDR1 is SGHRS, CDR2 YFSETQ, per germline. The CDR3 protein is CASSPGTQNKETQYF. The CDR3 DNA sequence: TGCGCCAGCAGCCCCGGGACACAGAATAAAGAGACCCAGTACTTC.

This clone was detected only once. The chain is built from TRBV28 and TRBJ1-2, with TRBD1 as a possible D gene (5 bases). The CDR3 loop spans 11 amino acids. Germline V gene lookup returns CDR1 MDHEN and CDR2 SYDVKM. The ends were cut back, 2 bases at V and 7 bases at J, with 5 bases in the middle. The CDR3 spells CASSLGAGYTF. In nucleotides, the CDR3 is TGTGCCAGCAGTTTAGGGGCTGGCTACACCTTC.

This sequence joins TRBV5-4 and TRBJ2-5, with 9 bases aligning to TRBD1. Germline trimming cut 3 bases from V and 5 bases from J; bases unmatched to any gene: 5. CDR3 size: 14 residues. From germline, CDR1 is SGHNT and CDR2 YYREEE (reference sequence). The CDR3 DNA reads TGTGCCAGCAGCTCCGGGACAGGGAAGGAGACCCAGTACTTC. Amino acid sequence: CASSSGTGKETQYF.

V is TRBV2 and J is TRBJ2-2; D call uncertain. Germline V gene sequence: CDR1 SNHLY, CDR2 FYNNEI. V was cut by 7 bases and J by 2 bases, with 8 bases left in between. This CDR3 is built from 13 residues. The CDR3 loop reads CASTAENTGELFF. DNA for the CDR3: TGTGCCAGCACGGCGGAAAACACCGGGGAGCTGTTTTTT.

The rearrangement uses TRBV7-7 and TRBJ2-7; a possible D gene is TRBD1 (5 bases). The V end was cut by 1 base, the J end by 1 base, with 17 bases between. This CDR3 comprises 17 residues. From germline, CDR1 is SSHAT and CDR2 FNYEAQ (reference sequence). The CDR3: CASSLGPAQGVSYEQYV. In DNA form, the CDR3 reads TGTGCCAGCAGCTTAGGCCCCGCCCAAGGGGTTTCCTACGAGCAGTACGTC.

The genes are TRBV19 and TRBJ1-6; D ambiguous. This CDR3 has 17 amino acids. Germline assignment: CDR1 LNHDA and CDR2 SQIVND (reference sequence). The V end was cut by 7 bases, the J end by 0 bases, with 16 bases between. The chain's CDR3 is CASNLNMGSSYNSPLHF. CDR3 in DNA: TGTGCCAGTAATCTCAATATGGGGAGCTCCTATAATTCACCCCTCCACTTT.

V usage is TRBV11-3 and J usage is TRBJ1-5; 8 bases fit TRBD1. Germline-derived CDR1 and CDR2 are SGHNT and YENEEA. The CDR3 extends over 16 amino acids. V was pared by 3 bases and J by 7 bases, with 11 bases of the junction left unmatched. CDR3 sequence reads: CASSFTGTGLGQPQHF. The DNA of the CDR3 is TGTGCCAGCAGCTTCACTGGGACAGGACTGGGCCAGCCCCAGCATTTT.

The CDR3 protein is CASSQGRTGSPLHF. In DNA form, the CDR3 reads TGTGCCAGCAGCCAAGGGCGAACGGGTTCACCCCTCCACTTT. The chain combines TRBV3-1 (or the pseudogene TRBV3-2) with TRBJ1-6; D gene uncertain. Germline lookup yields CDR1 LGHDT and CDR2 YNNKEL (reference sequence). Trimming pared 1 base from V and 9 bases from J, leaving 10 bases between. The CDR3 spans 14 residues.

This chain connects TRBV5-1 to TRBJ1-4; no reliable D call. The CDR3 is 14 residues long. Trimming removed 7 bases from V and 0 bases from J, with 10 bases in between. Germline CDR1 SGHRS, CDR2 YFSETQ. CDR3 DNA: TGCGCCAGCCAACGGGAATCAACTAATGAAAAACTGTTTTTT. It yields the protein CASQRESTNEKLFF.

In DNA form, the CDR3 reads TGTGCCAGCAGTTTAGGCGGGAACGCCGGCTACACCTTC. Protein sequence: CASSLGGNAGYTF. The chain is built from TRBV12-3 or TRBV12-4 and TRBJ1-2; the D is unclear. Between the trimmed V and J ends, which lost 1 base and 8 bases, there was a span of 11 bases. The CDR3 is made up of 13 amino acids.

V gene TRBV5-1 combines with J gene TRBJ2-6; D is unresolved. V lost 1 base and J 4 bases, leaving 6 bases between the germline ends. The CDR3 extends over 14 amino acids. Germline CDR1 is SGHRS and CDR2 is YFSETQ. Written as DNA, the CDR3 is TGCGCCAGCAGCTTGTTCAGGGGGGCCAACGTCCTGACTTTC. It yields the protein CASSLFRGANVLTF.

The V and J genes are TRBV10-2 and TRBJ2-1; D may be TRBD2 (6 bases). The CDR3 is made up of 16 amino acids. CDR1 and CDR2 (germline): WSHSY, SAAADI. The ends were cut back, 4 bases at V and 0 bases at J, with 13 bases in the middle. For the CDR3, the DNA is TGCGCCAGCAGTGTCCCATCGGGAGTCTCCTACAATGAGCAGTTCTTC. It specifies CASSVPSGVSYNEQFF.

The rearrangement joins TRBV28 to TRBJ2-7; tentatively, D is TRBD2 (6 bases). Germline V gives CDR1 MDHEN, CDR2 SYDVKM. Trimming stripped 5 bases from V and 6 bases from J, with 11 bases between. The CDR3 is 12 residues long. CDR3 residues: CASSRRDSEQYF. As DNA, the CDR3 is TGTGCCAGCAGTCGGAGGGATTCCGAGCAGTACTTC.

V gene TRBV7-6 combines with J gene TRBJ1-5; TRBD1 matches at 8 bases. This CDR3 contains 13 residues. Germline V CDR1 and CDR2: SGHVS, FNYEAQ. V dropped 1 base and J dropped 10; count of bases not matched to a gene: 3. The CDR3 reads CASSLDRGSPQHF. CDR3 DNA: TGTGCCAGCAGCTTAGACAGGGGGAGCCCCCAGCATTTT.

The chain carries TRBV4-1 and TRBJ1-4; D call uncertain. CDR3 length: 16 residues. The germline V and J ends were trimmed by 4 bases and 0 bases, with 12 bases remaining between them. Germline V gene sequence: CDR1 MGHRA, CDR2 YSYEKL. As DNA, the CDR3 is TGCGCCAGCAGCCTGAGGTACGGGACAACTAATGAAAAACTGTTTTTT. Translated, it gives CASSLRYGTTNEKLFF.

The chain carries TRBV19 and TRBJ1-6; D gene uncertain. The CDR3 contains 15 residues. V lost 5 bases and J 1 base, leaving 9 bases between the germline ends. Germline CDR1 is LNHDA and CDR2 is SQIVND (reference sequence). Here the CDR3 reads CASSPGGSYNSPLHF. CDR3 DNA sequence: TGTGCCAGTAGTCCAGGCGGGTCCTATAATTCACCCCTCCACTTT.

The chain recombines TRBV9 with TRBJ2-1; possible D gene TRBD2, 6 bases. This CDR3 is built from 15 residues. Germline CDR1 and CDR2: SGDLS and YYNGEE. V was pared by 4 bases and J by 2 bases, with 13 bases between. The DNA of the CDR3 is TGTGCCAGCAGCATCGGGACTGGGACCTACAATGAGCAGTTCTTC. It encodes CASSIGTGTYNEQFF.

The chain is built from TRBV24-1 and TRBJ2-7, with TRBD1 identical over 8 bases. J lost 7 bases, V lost 6 bases, and 13 bases had no gene match. The germline V gene encodes CDR1 KGHDR and CDR2 SFDVKD. CDR3 length equals 15 residues. Here the CDR3 reads CATSSPWTGYREQYF. In DNA form, the CDR3 reads TGTGCCACCAGTTCACCCTGGACAGGGTACAGGGAGCAGTACTTC.

This chain links TRBV27 with TRBJ2-7; the match to TRBD2 covers 7 bases. CDR1 MNHEY and CDR2 SMNVEV come from the germline V gene (reference sequence). The CDR3 loop spans 14 amino acids. The V segment lost 6 bases and the J segment 2 bases; nucleotides outside the gene matches: 7. CDR3 sequence reads: CASSDSGRPYEQYV. DNA for the CDR3: TGTGCCAGCAGCGATAGCGGGCGCCCCTACGAGCAGTACGTC.

This chain links TRBV30 with TRBJ2-7, with 10 bases fitting TRBD1. V gave up 2 bases and J gave up 5 bases; unmatched junction bases: 6. This CDR3 has 14 residues. Germline loops: CDR1 GTSNPN, CDR2 SVGIG (reference sequence). In nucleotides, the CDR3 is TGTGCCTGGAGTTCCGGGACAGGGGTTCACGAGCAGTACTTC. Amino acid sequence: CAWSSGTGVHEQYF.

Remarks on this clone: One end of the junction is discordant with germline, which a read error may explain. V usage is TRBV2 and J usage is TRBJ2-1, with a weak D call TRBD2 (5 bases). The length of the CDR3 is 10 residues. The germline V gene encodes CDR1 SNHLY and CDR2 FYNNEI. The CDR3 DNA reads as TGTGCCAGCAAAGAAGTGACTACACTCTTC. This gives the protein CASKEVTTLF.